This TCR beta chain was recorded in a study of T cells in Graves' hyperthyroidism and ophthalmopathy. In the study overall: Peripheral blood draws took place at initial diagnosis, ahead of any treatment. Regarding the study as a whole: Prediction of ophthalmopathy progression came a median 6.5 months pre-onset. The blood repertoire included most of the expanded thyroid clonotypes above 0.001.

Per germline, CDR1 SQVTM and CDR2 ANQGSEA. CDR3 length: 14 residues. This clonotype was seen a single time. What it binds is not known. One end of the junction is discordant with germline, which a read error may explain. Regions amplified from RNA transcripts were the TCR beta CDR3 regions. Primed by the HTBI set, a first-round RT-PCR was run on the TCR CDR3. TCRdb reprocessed the multiplex PCR reads via MiXCR and lists one record per CDR3 protein. The sample shows fewer than 400,000 distinct CDR3 sequences, over 11% of them seen only once. What was sequenced was blood. The receptor's source is a man aged 50 to 60 with Graves' ophthalmopathy. This chain uses TRBV29-1 with TRBJ2-2, with D perhaps given as TRBD1 or TRBD2 (5 bases each). CDR3 bases: TGCGGCGTGGAACTGACGGGTGGGGGACGGGAGCTGTTTTTT. Translating it yields CGVELTGGGRELFF.